The next 25 T cell receptor beta chains were all read from a single sample in a study of blood T cell repertoires in COVID-19. Generated by immunoSEQ multiplex PCR, the TCRdb table keeps only in-frame clones and is missing some. The sample consists of around 100,000 clones, about 84% of them appearing once. The sample comprised peripheral blood. Receptors originate from a human donor in a cohort sampled during active COVID-19.

This sequence joins TRBV10-3 and TRBJ2-7, with D possibly matching TRBD2 (5 bases). From germline, CDR1 is ENHRY and CDR2 SYGVKD. This CDR3 region has 15 residues. Trimming cost V 2 bases and J 3 bases, with 14 bases left between them. The CDR3 DNA reads as TGTGCCATCAGTGAGGCGGAGGTGGGGAGCTACGAGCAGTACTTC. It codes for CAISEAEVGSYEQYF.

This chain connects TRBV12-3 or TRBV12-4 to TRBJ2-3, with TRBD2 as a possible D gene (5 bases). The CDR3 is 11 residues long. Trimming stripped 9 bases from V and 11 bases from J, with 15 bases between. The CDR3 coding sequence is TGTGCCAGTTTGAGCGGCTCAGAGCAGTATTTT. Its protein product is CASLSGSEQYF.

The rearrangement links TRBV19 to TRBJ2-3; unclear D gene. V gave up 9 bases and J gave up 1 base, with 2 bases separating them. The CDR3 spans 10 residues. Looked up from germline, CDR1 is LNHDA and CDR2 is SQIVND (reference sequence). The CDR3 region has the DNA TGTGCCAGCGGCACAGATACGCAGTATTTT. Translated, it gives CASGTDTQYF.

The J gene is TRBJ2-1, the V gene TRBV5-8; TRBD2 aligns across 9 bases. There are 16 residues in the CDR3. With 3 bases clipped from V and 7 bases from J, the junction kept 11 bases outside the gene matches. Germline V lookup: CDR1 SGHTS, CDR2 YDEGEE. The CDR3 DNA is TGTGCCAGCAGCTCCTCCCGACTAGCGGTCACTAATGAGCAGTTCTTC. Translated, it gives CASSSSRLAVTNEQFF. Together with reference TRBV5-8 and TRBJ2-1, the CDR3 gives the full variable domain: EAGVTQSPTHLIKTRGQQATLRCSPISGHTSVYWYQQALGLGLQFLLWYDEGEERNRGNFPPRFSGRQFPNYSSELNVNALELEDSALYLCASSSSRLAVTNEQFFGPGTRLTVL.

This chain uses TRBV5-4 with TRBJ2-7; 7 nucleotides align to TRBD1. The CDR3 contains 15 residues. The V gene's germline CDR1 is SGHNT and CDR2 YYREEE (reference sequence). V dropped 0 bases and J dropped 3; count of bases not matched to a gene: 6. Written as DNA, the CDR3 is TGTGCCAGCAGCTTGGAGCGGACAGGATACTACGAGCAGTACTTC. Translation gives CASSLERTGYYEQYF.

The rearrangement joins TRBV19 to TRBJ1-6; D is perhaps TRBD1 (6 bases). Germline CDR1 and CDR2: LNHDA and SQIVND (reference sequence). Trimming pared 1 base from V and 8 bases from J, leaving 12 bases between. The CDR3 spans 15 residues. The DNA for the CDR3 is TGTGCCAGTAGTATAGGGGGACAAATTCATTCACCCCTCCACTTT. Its protein is CASSIGGQIHSPLHF.

This chain links TRBV27 with TRBJ2-7; TRBD2 matches 9 bases. The CDR3 totals 16 residues. Losses at the gene ends were 7 bases for V and 5 bases for J; bases not matched to a gene: 15. Germline CDR1 MNHEY, CDR2 SMNVEV (reference sequence). For the CDR3, the DNA is TGTGCCAGCATCGGTTCAGGCGGGAGGGCCGCCAACGAGCAGTACTTC. This encodes CASIGSGGRAANEQYF.

The V and J genes are TRBV21-1 and TRBJ2-3; the listed D gene, TRBD2, was not tested against the DNA. TRBV21-1 counts as a pseudogene. The CDR3 spans 20 residues. CDR3 residues: CARVPPYRGTSGTSTDTQYF. The DNA for the CDR3 is TGTGCCAGAGTACCGCCATACAGGGGGACTAGCGGAACTAGCACAGATACGCAGTATTTT.

In this sample, this clone turned up a few times. CDR3 sequence reads: CASSPRTGDYEQYF. CDR3 in DNA: TGTGCCAGCAGCCCGAGGACAGGGGACTACGAGCAGTACTTC. The chain uses TRBV7-2 and TRBJ2-7; 9 nucleotides match TRBD1. CDR3 length: 14 residues. Per the germline V gene, CDR1 is SGHTA and CDR2 is FQGNSA. Losses at the gene ends were 5 bases for V and 3 bases for J; bases not matched to a gene: 5.

CDR3 sequence (DNA): TGCAGTGCCAAGAGAGACTACGAGCAGTACTTC. Its translation is CSAKRDYEQYF. The chain is built from TRBV20-1 and TRBJ2-7; no clear D. The germline V and J ends were trimmed by 6 bases and 3 bases, with 9 bases remaining between them. Germline-derived CDR1 and CDR2 are DFQATT and SNEGSKA (reference sequence). This CDR3 comprises 11 residues.

The chain uses TRBV19 and TRBJ2-5; D may be TRBD2 (6 bases). Trimming left V 3 bases short and J 2 bases short, with 16 bases between. CDR1 and CDR2 from the germline V gene are LNHDA and SQIVND (reference sequence). The CDR3 consists of 16 residues. CDR3: CASSITGVLRQETQYF. CDR3 DNA: TGTGCCAGTAGTATCACGGGGGTCCTAAGGCAAGAGACCCAGTACTTC.

This clone showed up just a few times. The rearrangement joins TRBV6-5 to TRBJ1-6, with D maybe TRBD1 (5 bases). Germline V gene data show CDR1 as MNHEY and CDR2 as SVGAGI. The V and J ends lost 6 bases and 7 bases respectively, with 10 bases between them. The length of the CDR3 is 13 residues. The CDR3 bases are TGTGCCAGCAGATCCGACAGAAATTCACCCCTCCACTTT. This gives the protein CASRSDRNSPLHF.

The chain couples TRBV5-1 to TRBJ2-1; the D gene is possibly TRBD1 (6 bases). The CDR3 is 14 amino acids. CDR1 is SGHRS, CDR2 YFSETQ, per germline. The V end was cut by 4 bases, the J end by 6 bases, with 14 bases between. CDR3 bases: TGCGCCAGCAGCGTCGGACAGCAGCGCAATGAGCAGTTCTTC. Encoded protein: CASSVGQQRNEQFF.

This clone was detected only a few times. J is TRBJ2-7 and V is TRBV28; maybe TRBD2 (5 bases). V was shortened by 3 bases and J by 3 bases, with 18 bases between the two germline ends. CDR3 length equals 16 residues. Germline CDR1 is MDHEN and CDR2 is SYDVKM. CDR3 in amino acids: CASSLGTAGRYYEQYF. Here the CDR3 DNA reads TGTGCCAGCAGTTTGGGTACTGCGGGTCGGTACTACGAGCAGTACTTC.

The chain employs TRBV10-3 and TRBJ1-1; no clear D. The CDR3 sequence is 13 residues long. V lost 3 bases to trimming and J lost 0 bases, with 5 bases between them. The germline CDR1 and CDR2 sequences are ENHRY and SYGVKD. The DNA for the CDR3 is TGTGCCATCAGTGACAGATTGAACACTGAAGCTTTCTTT. Translated, it gives CAISDRLNTEAFF.

The chain has TRBV5-1 and TRBJ2-1; TRBD1 is a possible D gene (5 bases). Per the germline V gene, CDR1 is SGHRS and CDR2 is YFSETQ. CDR3 length: 16 amino acids. V was trimmed by 2 bases and J by 0 bases, leaving 12 bases between them. CDR3 residues: CASSLLGDSSYNEQFF. The CDR3 DNA reads TGCGCCAGCAGCTTATTAGGGGATAGCTCCTACAATGAGCAGTTCTTC.

This chain links TRBV18 with TRBJ2-3; TRBD2 matches 11 bases. Germline V gene sequence: CDR1 KGHSH, CDR2 LQKENI. V dropped 1 base and J dropped 3; count of bases not matched to a gene: 0. The CDR3 contains 15 residues. The CDR3 protein is CASSPLAGGTDTQYF. The CDR3, as DNA: TGTGCCAGCTCACCACTAGCGGGAGGGACAGATACGCAGTATTTT.

J is TRBJ2-7 and V is TRBV6-6, with 10 bases fitting TRBD2. The length of the CDR3 is 16 residues. V shed 6 bases, J shed 2 bases, and the junction held 10 bases outside the gene matches. CDR1 is MNHNY, CDR2 SVGAGI, per germline (reference sequence). In DNA, the CDR3 is TGTGCCAGCAGCAGACTAATTGGACTAGCGGCCTACGAGCAGTACTTC. It encodes CASSRLIGLAAYEQYF.

This chain links TRBV6-1 with TRBJ1-2; D ambiguous. V lost 3 bases and J lost 6, with 8 bases in between. Germline loops: CDR1 MNHNS, CDR2 SASEGT. This CDR3 is built from 12 residues. As DNA, the CDR3 is TGTGCCAGCAGTGATCCGACTGATGGCTACACCTTC. It translates to CASSDPTDGYTF.

The chain is built from TRBV5-1 and TRBJ2-5, with 9 bases matching TRBD1. The CDR3 is made up of 15 amino acids. The germline V gene has CDR1 SGHRS and CDR2 YFSETQ. V trimming: 2 bases; J trimming: 4 bases; junction bases outside the gene matches: 6. The CDR3, as DNA: TGCGCCAGCAGCTTATCCGGGACAGGGACAGAGACCCAGTACTTC. It encodes CASSLSGTGTETQYF.

This chain uses TRBV6-2 or TRBV6-3 with TRBJ2-7; D call uncertain. Deletions cut 2 bases from V and 2 bases from J, with 7 bases between. Germline V lookup: CDR1 MNHEY, CDR2 SVGEGT. This CDR3 has 13 residues. The CDR3 here is CASSYPVPYEQYF. Written as DNA, the CDR3 is TGTGCCAGCAGTTACCCAGTTCCCTACGAGCAGTACTTC.

The chain joins TRBV19 to TRBJ1-2; 9 bases are a match to TRBD1. This CDR3 is built from 13 residues. CDR1 and CDR2 (germline): LNHDA, SQIVND (reference sequence). Unmatched junction bases numbered 6, after V lost 6 bases and J lost 7 bases. The CDR3 loop reads CASSRGQGTGYTF. CDR3 in DNA: TGTGCCAGTAGCAGGGGACAGGGAACTGGCTACACCTTC. Together with reference TRBV19 and TRBJ1-2, the CDR3 gives the full variable domain: DGGITQSPKYLFRKEGQNVTLSCEQNLNHDAMYWYRQDPGQGLRLIYYSQIVNDFQKGDIAEGYSVSREKKESFPLTVTSAQKNPTAFYLCASSRGQGTGYTFGSGTRLTVV.

V gene TRBV11-3 combines with J gene TRBJ2-7; TRBD1 matches 8 bases. The CDR3 has 14 amino acids. V shed 3 bases, J shed 6 bases, and the junction held 7 bases outside the gene matches. The germline V gene has CDR1 SGHNT and CDR2 YENEEA. The CDR3, as DNA: TGTGCCAGCAGCTTTAAGGGACAGGAGGGCGAGCAGTACTTC. Its translation is CASSFKGQEGEQYF.

This clone was observed a single time. The chain joins TRBV28 to TRBJ1-5; D unresolved. Germline CDR1 MDHEN, CDR2 SYDVKM. The V gene lost 8 bases and the J gene lost 2 bases, with 4 bases spanning the gap. The CDR3 totals 11 residues. The CDR3 protein is CASEGNQPQHF. The DNA of the CDR3 is TGTGCCAGCGAGGGCAATCAGCCCCAGCATTTT.

J is TRBJ2-7 and V is TRBV11-3, with D possibly TRBD1 on 5 matching bases. Trimming cost V 3 bases and J 2 bases, with 11 bases left between them. Germline V gene data show CDR1 as SGHNT and CDR2 as YENEEA. The length of the CDR3 is 14 residues. Here the CDR3 DNA reads TGTGCCAGCAGCTTGGGAAGGGGCACCTACGAGCAGTACTTC. Residues: CASSLGRGTYEQYF.